A selection of T cell receptor beta chains follows, all from one sample in a study of beta chain features in type 1 diabetes. Method: immunoSEQ multiplex PCR; TCRdb's copy keeps in-frame clones and lacks some. Of about 45,000 clones listed, 51% were seen once; the top ten hold about 2.1%. The sequenced material came from Tregs from blood. All receptors come from a woman aged 18-29 years in good health. Each CDR3 is given with its conserved first and last residue. The D gene is left open where the match is weak. Rows give clone size only sometimes, using once, few, many, or a class for an expanded clone.

TRBD2 | NA | TRBJ2-4 | TRBV5-1 | CASTWREGSKNIQYF | TGCGCCAGCACATGGAGGGAGGGCTCCAAAAACATTCAGTACTTC
NA | NA | TRBJ2-1 | TRBV11-3 | CASSLDHWGPNEQFF | TGTGCCAGCAGCTTAGATCACTGGGGCCCCAATGAGCAGTTCTTC
NA | NA | TRBJ1-4 | TRBV25-1 | CASSDQGHLGEKLFF | TGTGCCAGCAGTGACCAAGGACATTTGGGGGAAAAACTGTTTTTT
TRBD1 | once | TRBJ1-4 | TRBV5-1 | CASSPQGANEKLFF | TGCGCCAGCAGCCCACAGGGGGCTAACGAAAAACTGTTTTTT
TRBD1 | few | TRBJ1-6 | TRBV30 | CAWRGTGTNSPLHF | TGTGCCTGGAGAGGGACAGGAACAAATTCACCCCTCCACTTT
NA | NA | TRBJ1-5 | TRBV30 | CAWSVQGSSYQPQHF | TGTGCCTGGAGTGTTCAGGGCAGCAGCTATCAGCCCCAGCATTTT
TRBD2 | NA | TRBJ2-7 | TRBV27 | CASSSTSGGNTQYF | TGTGCCAGCAGTTCGACTAGCGGGGGAAACACACAGTACTTC
TRBD2 | NA | TRBJ2-2 | TRBV18 | CASSPSVLAGANTGELFF | TGTGCCAGCTCCCCCTCGGTCCTAGCGGGAGCGAACACCGGGGAGCTGTTTTTT
TRBD1 | once | TRBJ1-2 | TRBV7-9 | CASSLKGQGSAGYTF | TGTGCCAGCAGCTTAAAGGGACAGGGATCGGCCGGCTACACCTTC
TRBD2 | NA | TRBJ2-3 | TRBV4-3 | CASSQDRSGGSFDTQYF | TGCGCCAGCAGCCAAGATAGGTCGGGAGGATCTTTTGATACGCAGTATTTT
TRBD2 | NA | TRBJ2-7 | TRBV28 | CAIRGESASYEQYF | TGTGCCATCCGGGGGGAGTCGGCCTCCTACGAGCAGTACTTC
TRBD2 | NA | TRBJ2-1 | TRBV28 | CASSLLASGGRQFF | TGTGCCAGCAGTTTGTTGGCTAGCGGGGGGAGGCAGTTCTTC
TRBD1 | NA | TRBJ1-1 | TRBV9 | CASSSPGTGANTEAFF | TGTGCCAGCAGCTCCCCCGGGACAGGGGCGAACACTGAAGCTTTCTTT
NA | few | TRBJ2-1 | TRBV7-9 | CASSLSGRSNEQFF | TGTGCCAGCAGCTTGTCCGGAAGGAGCAATGAGCAGTTCTTC
TRBD1 | NA | TRBJ2-7 | TRBV6-6 | CASRGTGSPYEQYF | TGTGCCAGCAGGGGGACAGGGAGCCCCTACGAGCAGTACTTC
TRBD1 | NA | TRBJ1-2 | TRBV11-2 | CASSLAPTGVFYGYTF | TGTGCCAGCAGCTTAGCCCCGACAGGGGTGTTCTATGGCTACACCTTC
TRBD2 | NA | TRBJ2-1 | TRBV18 | CASSRLADYNEQFF | TGTGCCAGCTCCCGACTAGCGGACTACAATGAGCAGTTCTTC
TRBD2 | NA | TRBJ2-7 | TRBV5-6 | CASSSNLGTSGFHEQYF | TGTGCCAGCAGCTCGAACCTAGGGACTAGCGGATTCCACGAGCAGTACTTC